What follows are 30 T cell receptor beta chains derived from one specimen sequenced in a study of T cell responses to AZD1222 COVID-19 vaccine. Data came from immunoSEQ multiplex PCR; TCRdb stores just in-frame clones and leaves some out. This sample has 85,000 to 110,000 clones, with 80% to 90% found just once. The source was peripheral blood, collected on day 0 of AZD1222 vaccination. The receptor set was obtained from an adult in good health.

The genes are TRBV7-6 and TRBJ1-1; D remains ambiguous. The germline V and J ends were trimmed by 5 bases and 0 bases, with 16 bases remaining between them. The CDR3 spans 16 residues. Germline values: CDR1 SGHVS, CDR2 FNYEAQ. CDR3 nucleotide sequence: TGTGCCAGCAGCCCTACTTCCCAGCCCATGAACACTGAAGCTTTCTTT. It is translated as CASSPTSQPMNTEAFF.

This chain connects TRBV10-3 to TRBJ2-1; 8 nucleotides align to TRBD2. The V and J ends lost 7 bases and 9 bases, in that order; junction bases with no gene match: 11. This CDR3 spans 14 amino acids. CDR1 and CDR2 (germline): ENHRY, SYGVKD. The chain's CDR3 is CAIKKLAGNSEQFF. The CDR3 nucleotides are TGTGCCATCAAAAAGCTAGCGGGTAACAGTGAGCAGTTCTTC.

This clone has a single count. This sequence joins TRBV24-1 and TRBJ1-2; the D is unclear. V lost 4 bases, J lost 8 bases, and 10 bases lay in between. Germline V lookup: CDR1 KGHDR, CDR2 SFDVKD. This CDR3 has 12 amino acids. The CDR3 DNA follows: TGTGCCACCAGTGACCCGGATTCCGGCTACACCTTC. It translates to CATSDPDSGYTF.

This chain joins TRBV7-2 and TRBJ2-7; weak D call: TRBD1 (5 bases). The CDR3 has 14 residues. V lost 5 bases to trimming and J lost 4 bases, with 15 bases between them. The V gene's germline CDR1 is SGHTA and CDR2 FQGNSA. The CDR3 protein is CASSLGRQGYEQYF. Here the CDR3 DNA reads TGTGCCAGCAGCCTAGGTAGGCAGGGATACGAGCAGTACTTC.

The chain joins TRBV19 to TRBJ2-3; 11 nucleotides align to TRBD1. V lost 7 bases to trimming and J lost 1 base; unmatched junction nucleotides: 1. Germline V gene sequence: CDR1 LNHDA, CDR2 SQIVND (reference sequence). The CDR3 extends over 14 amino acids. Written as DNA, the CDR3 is TGTGCCAGTACGGACAGGGGGCGCACAGATACGCAGTATTTT. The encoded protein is CASTDRGRTDTQYF.

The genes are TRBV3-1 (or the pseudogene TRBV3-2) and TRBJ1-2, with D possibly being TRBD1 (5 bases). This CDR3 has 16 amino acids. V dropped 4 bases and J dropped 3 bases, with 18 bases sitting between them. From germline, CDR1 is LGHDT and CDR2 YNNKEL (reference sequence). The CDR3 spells CASSLTSGRGDYGYTF. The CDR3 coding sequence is TGTGCCAGCAGCCTGACCTCGGGAAGGGGAGACTATGGCTACACCTTC.

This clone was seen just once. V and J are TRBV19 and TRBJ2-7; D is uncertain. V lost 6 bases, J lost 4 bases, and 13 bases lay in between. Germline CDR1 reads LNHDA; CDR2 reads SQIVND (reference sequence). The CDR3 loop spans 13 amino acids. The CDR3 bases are TGTGCCAGTAGCGATGGAACCGCATACGAGCAGTACTTC. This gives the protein CASSDGTAYEQYF.

CDR3 sequence reads: CASSDSYEQYF. DNA of the CDR3: TGTGCCAGCAGTGACAGCTACGAGCAGTACTTC. The chain carries TRBV6-1 and TRBJ2-7; no reliable D call. V was shortened by 3 bases and J by 3 bases, with 3 bases between the two germline ends. Germline CDR1 is MNHNS and CDR2 is SASEGT. The CDR3 consists of 11 residues.

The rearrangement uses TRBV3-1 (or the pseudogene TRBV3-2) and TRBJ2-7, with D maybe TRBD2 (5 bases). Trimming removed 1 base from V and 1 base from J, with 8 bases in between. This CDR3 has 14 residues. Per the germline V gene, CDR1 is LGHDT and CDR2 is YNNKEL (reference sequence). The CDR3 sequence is CASSQGRGSYEQYF. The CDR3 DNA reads TGTGCCAGCAGCCAAGGTCGGGGTTCCTACGAGCAGTACTTC.

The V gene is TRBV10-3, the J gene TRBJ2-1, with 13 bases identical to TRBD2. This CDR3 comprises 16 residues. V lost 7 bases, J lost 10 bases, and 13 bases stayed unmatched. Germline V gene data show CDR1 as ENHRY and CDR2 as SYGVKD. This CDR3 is CAITPGLAGVGREQFF. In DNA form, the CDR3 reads TGTGCCATCACACCAGGACTAGCGGGAGTGGGTAGGGAGCAGTTCTTC.

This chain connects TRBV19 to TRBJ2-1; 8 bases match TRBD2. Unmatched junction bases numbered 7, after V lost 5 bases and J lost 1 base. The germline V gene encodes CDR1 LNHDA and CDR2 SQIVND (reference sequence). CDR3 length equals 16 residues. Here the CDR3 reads CASSSAAGGSYNEQFF. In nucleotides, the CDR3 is TGTGCCAGTAGTTCTGCGGCGGGAGGATCCTACAATGAGCAGTTCTTC.

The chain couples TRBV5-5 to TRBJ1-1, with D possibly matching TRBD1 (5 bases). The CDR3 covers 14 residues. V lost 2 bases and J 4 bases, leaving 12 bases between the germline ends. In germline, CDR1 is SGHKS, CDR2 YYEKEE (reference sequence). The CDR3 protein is CASSFGTPSTEAFF. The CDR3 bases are TGTGCCAGCAGCTTTGGGACCCCCAGCACTGAAGCTTTCTTT.

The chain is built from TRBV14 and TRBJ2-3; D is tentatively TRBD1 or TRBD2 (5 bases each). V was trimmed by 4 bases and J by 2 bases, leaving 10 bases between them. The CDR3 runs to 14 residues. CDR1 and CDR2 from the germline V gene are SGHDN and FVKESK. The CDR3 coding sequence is TGTGCCAGCAGCCCGATGGGGGTCACAGATACGCAGTATTTT. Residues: CASSPMGVTDTQYF. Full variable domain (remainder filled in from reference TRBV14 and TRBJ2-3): EAGVTQFPSHSVIEKGQTVTLRCDPISGHDNLYWYRRVMGKEIKFLLHFVKESKQDESGMPNNRFLAERTGGTYSTLKVQPAELEDSGVYFCASSPMGVTDTQYFGPGTRLTVL.

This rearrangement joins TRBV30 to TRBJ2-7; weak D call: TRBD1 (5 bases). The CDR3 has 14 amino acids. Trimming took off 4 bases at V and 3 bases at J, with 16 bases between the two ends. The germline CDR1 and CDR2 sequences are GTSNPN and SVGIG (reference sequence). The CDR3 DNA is TGTGCCTGGAATTTAGGGGCCCGTCTCTACGAGCAGTACTTC. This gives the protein CAWNLGARLYEQYF.

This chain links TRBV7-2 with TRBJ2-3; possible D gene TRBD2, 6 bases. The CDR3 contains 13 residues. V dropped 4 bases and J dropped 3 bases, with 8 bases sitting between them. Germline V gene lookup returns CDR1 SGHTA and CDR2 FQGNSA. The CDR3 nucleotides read TGTGCCAGCAGCTCGACTAGAACAGATACGCAGTATTTT. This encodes CASSSTRTDTQYF. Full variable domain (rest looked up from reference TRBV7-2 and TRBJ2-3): GAGVSQSPSNKVTEKGKDVELRCDPISGHTALYWYRQSLGQGLEFLIYFQGNSAPDKSGLPSDRFSAERTGGSVSTLTIQRTQQEDSAVYLCASSSTRTDTQYFGPGTRLTVL.

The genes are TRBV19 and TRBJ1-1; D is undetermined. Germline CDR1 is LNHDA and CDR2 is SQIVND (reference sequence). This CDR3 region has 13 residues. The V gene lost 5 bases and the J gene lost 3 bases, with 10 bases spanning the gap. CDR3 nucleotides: TGTGCCAGTAGTGTCCTGCGGGACACTGAAGCTTTCTTT. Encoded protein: CASSVLRDTEAFF.

Here the CDR3 reads CASSSTGVETQYF. CDR3 coding DNA: TGTGCCAGTAGCTCAACAGGGGTCGAGACCCAGTACTTC. The V and J genes are TRBV19 and TRBJ2-5; 7 nucleotides align to TRBD1. Trimming took 6 bases from V and 5 from J; bases not matched to a gene: 6. Germline values: CDR1 LNHDA, CDR2 SQIVND (reference sequence). This CDR3 is built from 13 residues.

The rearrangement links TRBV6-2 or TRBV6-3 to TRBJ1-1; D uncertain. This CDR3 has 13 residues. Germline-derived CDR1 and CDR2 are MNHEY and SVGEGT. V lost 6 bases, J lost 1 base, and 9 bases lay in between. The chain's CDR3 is CASSIPENTEAFF. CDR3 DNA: TGTGCCAGCAGCATACCTGAGAACACTGAAGCTTTCTTT.

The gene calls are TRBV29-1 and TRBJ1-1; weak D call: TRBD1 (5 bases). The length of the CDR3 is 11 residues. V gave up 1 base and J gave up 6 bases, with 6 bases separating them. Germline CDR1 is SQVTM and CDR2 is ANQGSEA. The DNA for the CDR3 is TGCAGCGTTGAAGGACAGCCTGAAGCTTTCTTT. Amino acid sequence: CSVEGQPEAFF.

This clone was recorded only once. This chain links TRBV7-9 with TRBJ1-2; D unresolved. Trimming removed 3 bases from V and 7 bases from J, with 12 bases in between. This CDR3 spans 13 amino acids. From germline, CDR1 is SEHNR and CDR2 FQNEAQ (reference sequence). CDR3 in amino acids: CASSLAQSSGYTF. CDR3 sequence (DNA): TGTGCCAGCAGCTTGGCCCAATCTAGTGGCTACACCTTC. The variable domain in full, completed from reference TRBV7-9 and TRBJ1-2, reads DTGVSQNPRHKITKRGQNVTFRCDPISEHNRLYWYRQTLGQGPEFLTYFQNEAQLEKSRLLSDRFSAERPKGSFSTLEIQRTEQGDSAMYLCASSLAQSSGYTFGSGTRLTVV.

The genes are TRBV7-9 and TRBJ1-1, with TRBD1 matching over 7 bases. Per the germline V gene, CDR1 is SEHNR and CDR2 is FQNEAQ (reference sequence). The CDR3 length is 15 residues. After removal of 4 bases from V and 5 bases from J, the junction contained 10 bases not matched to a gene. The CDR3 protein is CASSSRTTGVTEAFF. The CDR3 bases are TGTGCCAGCAGCTCAAGAACAACAGGGGTAACTGAAGCTTTCTTT.

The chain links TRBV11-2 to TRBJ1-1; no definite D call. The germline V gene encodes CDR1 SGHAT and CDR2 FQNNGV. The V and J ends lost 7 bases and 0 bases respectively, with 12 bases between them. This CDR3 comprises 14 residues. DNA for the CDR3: TGTGCCAGCAACTCAATCGAGGTGAACACTGAAGCTTTCTTT. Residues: CASNSIEVNTEAFF.

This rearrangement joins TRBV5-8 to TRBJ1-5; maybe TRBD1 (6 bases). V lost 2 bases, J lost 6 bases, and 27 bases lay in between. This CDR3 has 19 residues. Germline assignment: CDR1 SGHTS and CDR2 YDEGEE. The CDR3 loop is CASSLVRFGGPTPGQPQHF. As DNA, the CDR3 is TGTGCCAGCAGCTTAGTAAGGTTTGGGGGCCCCACGCCTGGTCAGCCCCAGCATTTT.

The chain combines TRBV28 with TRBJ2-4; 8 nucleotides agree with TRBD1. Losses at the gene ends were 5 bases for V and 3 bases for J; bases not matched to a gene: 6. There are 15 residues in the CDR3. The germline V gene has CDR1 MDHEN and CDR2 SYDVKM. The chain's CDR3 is CASSGAGTGKNIQYF. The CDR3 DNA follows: TGTGCCAGCAGTGGGGCGGGGACAGGCAAAAACATTCAGTACTTC. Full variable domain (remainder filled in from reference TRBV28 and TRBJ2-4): DVKVTQSSRYLVKRTGEKVFLECVQDMDHENMFWYRQDPGLGLRLIYFSYDVKMKEKGDIPEGYSVSREKKERFSLILESASTNQTSMYLCASSGAGTGKNIQYFGAGTRLSVL.

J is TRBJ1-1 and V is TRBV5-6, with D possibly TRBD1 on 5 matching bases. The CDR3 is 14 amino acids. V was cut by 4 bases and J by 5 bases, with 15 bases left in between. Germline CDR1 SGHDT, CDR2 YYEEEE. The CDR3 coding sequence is TGTGCCAGCAGCATCCGGGACCTACGGACTGAAGCTTTCTTT. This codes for CASSIRDLRTEAFF.

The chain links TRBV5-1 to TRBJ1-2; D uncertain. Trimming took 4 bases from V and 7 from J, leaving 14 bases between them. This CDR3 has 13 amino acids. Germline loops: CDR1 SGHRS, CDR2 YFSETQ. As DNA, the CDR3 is TGCGCCAGCAGCCGTAGGGAGAGGTCTGGCTACACCTTC. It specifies CASSRRERSGYTF.

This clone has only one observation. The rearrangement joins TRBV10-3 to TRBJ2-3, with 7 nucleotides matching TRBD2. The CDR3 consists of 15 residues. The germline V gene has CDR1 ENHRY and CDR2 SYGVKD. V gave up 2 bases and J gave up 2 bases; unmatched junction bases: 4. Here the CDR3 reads CAISEVAGLTDTQYF. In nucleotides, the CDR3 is TGTGCCATCAGTGAGGTAGCGGGCCTCACAGATACGCAGTATTTT.

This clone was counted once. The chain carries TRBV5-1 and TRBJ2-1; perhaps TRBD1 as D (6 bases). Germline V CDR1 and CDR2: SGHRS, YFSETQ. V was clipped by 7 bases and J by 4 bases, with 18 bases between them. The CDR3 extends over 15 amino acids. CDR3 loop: CASLLGTSEYNEQFF. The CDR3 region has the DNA TGCGCCAGCCTTCTCGGGACATCAGAATACAATGAGCAGTTCTTC.

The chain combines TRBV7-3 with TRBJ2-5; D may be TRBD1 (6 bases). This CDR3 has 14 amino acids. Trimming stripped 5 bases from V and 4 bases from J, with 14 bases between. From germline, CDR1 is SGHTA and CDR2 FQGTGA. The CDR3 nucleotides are TGTGCCAGCAGCCAGACAGGTCGGACAGAGACCCAGTACTTC. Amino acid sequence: CASSQTGRTETQYF.

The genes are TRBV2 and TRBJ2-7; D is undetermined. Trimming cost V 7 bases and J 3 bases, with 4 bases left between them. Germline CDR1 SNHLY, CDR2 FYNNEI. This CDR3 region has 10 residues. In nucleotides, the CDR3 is TGTGCCAGCAACAACTACGAGCAGTACTTC. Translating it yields CASNNYEQYF. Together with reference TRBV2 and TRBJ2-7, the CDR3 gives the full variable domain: EPEVTQTPSHQVTQMGQEVILRCVPISNHLYFYWYRQILGQKVEFLVSFYNNEISEKSEIFDDQFSVERPDGSNFTLKIRSTKLEDSAMYFCASNNYEQYFGPGTRLTVT.